The rows below give T cell receptor beta chains drawn from one sample of a study of post-analysis software for immune sequencing data. TCRdb re-derived calls from the PCR reads in MiXCR, one entry per CDR3 protein. Among approximately 730,000 distinct CDR3 sequences listed, about 27% were seen once. Sequenced material: blood. The receptor set was obtained from a girl aged 10 to 17 with multiple sclerosis. Each CDR3 is given with its conserved first and last residue. A D gene is named only where the DNA matches it firmly. Part of the rows lack a size; the others show once, few, many or a class for expanded clones.

TRBV7-2	-	TRBD2	TRBJ2-5	TGTGCCAGCAGCTTAGAAGTAGCGGGAGTTGGCCAAGAGACCCAGTACTTC	CASSLEVAGVGQETQYF
TRBV9	few	TRBD1	TRBJ2-1	TGTGCCAGCAGCGGCGGACAGGCCACCTACAATGAGCAGTTCTTC	CASSGGQATYNEQFF
TRBV7-8	many	TRBD1	TRBJ2-1	TGTGCCAGCAGCCGGTCGGGACAGGGTTACAATGAGCAGTTCTTC	CASSRSGQGYNEQFF
TRBV7-9	-	-	TRBJ2-7	TGTGCCAGCAGCCCAGGTCCTGGGGACGGGGGCGAGCAGTACTTC	CASSPGPGDGGEQYF
TRBV20-1	few	TRBD1	TRBJ2-4	TGCAGTGCCCCGGGACAGGGGGAGGTCATTCAGTACTTC	CSAPGQGEVIQYF
TRBV28	-	-	TRBJ1-2	TGTGCCAGCAGTTACCGGACGCGGGGCTACACCTTC	CASSYRTRGYTF
TRBV20-1	few	-	TRBJ2-7	TGCAGTGCCAGGGGGGCCCGCGGCAACTACGAGCAGTACTTC	CSARGARGNYEQYF
TRBV6-1	many	-	TRBJ2-6	TGTGCCAGCACCGTCCTAGATGCCTCTGGGGCCAACGTCCTGACTTTC	CASTVLDASGANVLTF
TRBV28	-	TRBD2	TRBJ2-1	TGTGCCAGCAGTCCCACAGGGTGGAGTAGCGGGACCCCCTACAATGAGCAGTTCTTC	CASSPTGWSSGTPYNEQFF
TRBV5-1	-	TRBD1	TRBJ1-2	TGCGCCAGCAGCCCCGAGGGACAGGGCTTTGGCTACACCTTC	CASSPEGQGFGYTF
TRBV9	few	TRBD2	TRBJ2-1	TGTGCCAGCAGCGTAGCCCTAGCGGGGAATTACAATGAGCAGTTCTTC	CASSVALAGNYNEQFF
TRBV2	-	TRBD1	TRBJ1-6	TGTGCCAGCAGGCCACGGGACAGGGTTAATTCACCCCTCCACTTT	CASRPRDRVNSPLHF
TRBV11-2	-	-	TRBJ2-3	TGTGCCAGCAGCTTTTCTGTTCAGATCACAGATACGCAGTATTTT	CASSFSVQITDTQYF
TRBV28	many	TRBD1	TRBJ2-7	TGTGCCAGCAGAGCCGGGACAGGGAACGTTGGCGAGCAGTACTTC	CASRAGTGNVGEQYF
TRBV12-3/TRBV12-4	few	TRBD2	TRBJ2-7	TGTGCCAGCAGCCCGCCAGGCGGGAGTCACTCCTACGAGCAGTACTTC	CASSPPGGSHSYEQYF
TRBV29-1	few	-	TRBJ2-1	TGCAGCGTTGAAGGGATAGGGCTCACTGAGCAGTTCTTC	CSVEGIGLTEQFF
TRBV5-1	few	-	TRBJ2-5	TGCGCCAGCAACCCCGCTGGAAGGGGCAAAGAGACCCAGTACTTC	CASNPAGRGKETQYF
TRBV6-1	few	-	TRBJ1-6	TGTGCCTGCGGGCCCCTCGGCGGTTCACCCCTCCACTTT	CACGPLGGSPLHF
TRBV6-2/TRBV6-3	-	-	TRBJ2-7	TGTGCCAGCAGTTCCTCAGGACGGCAATACGAGCAGTACTTC	CASSSSGRQYEQYF
TRBV21-1	few	-	TRBJ1-4	TGTGCCAGCAGCAAAGACAGGAGATCAACTAATGAAAAACTGTTTTTT	CASSKDRRSTNEKLFF
TRBV5-1	few	-	TRBJ2-1	TGCGCCAGCAGCTTGGACGGGGGACCACCCTACAATGAGCAGTTCTTC	CASSLDGGPPYNEQFF